This TCR beta chain was sequenced during a study of blood T cell repertoires in COVID-19. As for the study in general: Samples taken during acute and convalescent COVID-19 were collected in the United States, Italy and Spain. The analysed material was cDNA or gDNA that came from T cells, B-cell-depleted T cells, or PBMCs.

Authors' methods: Amplification of reference gene primers was used by the study to estimate nucleated cell counts. Produced via immunoSEQ multiplex PCR; TCRdb's table is partial and in-frame only. The DNA gave D and trimming, while V, J and clone size come from that table. In the table there are some 100,000 clones, roughly nine tenths of which are singletons. The CDR3 totals 12 residues. The V gene's germline CDR1 is SEHNR and CDR2 FQNEAQ (reference sequence). V gave up 5 bases and J gave up 8 bases, with 9 bases separating them. This chain links TRBV7-9 with TRBJ1-4; D is ambiguous. This clonotype was obtained from a man in his 60s with acute or convalescent COVID-19. The sample consisted of peripheral blood. CDR3 DNA: TGTGCCAGCAGCCTCAGTGGCGAAAAACTGTTTTTT. It specifies CASSLSGEKLFF.